This is a list of T cell receptor beta chains from one sample in a study of T-cell reconstitution after alpha-beta-depleted transplantation in children. TCRdb re-derived calls from the PCR reads in MiXCR, one entry per CDR3 protein. The sample has some 400,000 distinct CDR3 sequences; just over 20% are singletons. This sample comprised PBMCs from the stem cell graft donor, obtained from the stem cell graft. These receptors all stem from a human donor who donated a stem cell graft to a child with acute myeloid leukemia. The CDR3 runs from the conserved cysteine through the conserved F or W. The D gene is left open where the match is weak. Where a row states a size, it is once, few, many or the class of an expanded clone; other rows omit it.

J	size	D	V	DNA	CDR3
TRBJ2-5	few	TRBD1	TRBV20-1	TGCAGTGCTAGAGATAGGGGGCGGTGGGAGACCCAGTACTTC	CSARDRGRWETQYF
TRBJ2-7	many	TRBD1	TRBV4-2	TGTGCCAGCAGCCAAGAGGGACAGGGTACCCACGAGCAGTACTTC	CASSQEGQGTHEQYF
TRBJ2-1	-	-	TRBV4-2	TGTGCCAGCAGCCGTACCCCTAGCGTGACCTACAATGAGCAGTTCTTC	CASSRTPSVTYNEQFF
TRBJ1-5	-	-	TRBV27	TGTGCCAGCAGTTCAGAGGGAGGCAATCAGCCCCAGCATTTT	CASSSEGGNQPQHF
TRBJ2-1	many	-	TRBV9	TGTGCCAGCAGCGTAGCTGGAGGGAATGAGCAGTTCTTC	CASSVAGGNEQFF
TRBJ2-1	-	TRBD2	TRBV12-3/TRBV12-4	TGTGCCAGCAGTTTCGGGACTAGCGGGGACTTCAATGAGCAGTTCTTC	CASSFGTSGDFNEQFF
TRBJ2-7	many	TRBD1	TRBV15	TGTGCCACCAGCTCAAGGGGGGACAGGACCGAGCAGTACTTC	CATSSRGDRTEQYF
TRBJ2-1	-	-	TRBV12-3/TRBV12-4	TGTGCCAGCTCCCCCGCGGTAAGCTCCTACAATGAGCAGTTCTTC	CASSPAVSSYNEQFF
TRBJ2-1	-	-	TRBV21-1	TGTGCCAGCAGCTGTTACGGGCCCTACAATGAGCAGTTCTTC	CASSCYGPYNEQFF
TRBJ2-7	once	TRBD2	TRBV4-2	TGTGCCAGCAGCCAGGGCGTAGCGGGAACCTACGAGCAGTACTTC	CASSQGVAGTYEQYF
TRBJ2-7	-	-	TRBV11-1	TGTGCCAGCAGCTCGGGAATAGCCTCCGAGCAGTACTTC	CASSSGIASEQYF
TRBJ2-5	few	-	TRBV28	TGTGCCAGCAGTTTACCAGGCCGAGAGACCCAGTACTTC	CASSLPGRETQYF
TRBJ2-7	few	-	TRBV5-1	TGCGCCAGCAGCTTGCTCCCGCCCACGCTAGCCTCCTACGAGCAGTACTTC	CASSLLPPTLASYEQYF
TRBJ2-1	many	-	TRBV20-1	TGCAGTGCTAGAGACCTCGTGGGCAGCTCCTACAATGAGCAGTTCTTC	CSARDLVGSSYNEQFF
TRBJ2-5	-	-	TRBV7-2	TGTGCCAGCAGCCCTAGCCGAACCAGGGAGACCCAGTACTTC	CASSPSRTRETQYF
TRBJ2-7	-	TRBD1	TRBV5-1	TGCGCCAGCAGCTTGGTTGGCAGGGGGCAGGGCGAGCAGTACTTC	CASSLVGRGQGEQYF
TRBJ2-2	few	-	TRBV13	TGTGCCAGCAGCTCCCTGGACTATCTCAACACCGGGGAGCTGTTTTTT	CASSSLDYLNTGELFF
TRBJ1-5	-	TRBD1	TRBV12-3/TRBV12-4	TGTGCCAGCAGCCTACTTGGACAGGGGGATCAGCCCCAGCATTTT	CASSLLGQGDQPQHF
TRBJ1-6	-	-	TRBV12-3/TRBV12-4	TGTGCCAGCAGTTTAAGAAAGGATTCACCCCTCCACTTT	CASSLRKDSPLHF
TRBJ2-6	-	-	TRBV5-1	TGCGCCAGCAGCCAGACTTACTCTGGGGCCAACGTCCTGACTTTC	CASSQTYSGANVLTF
TRBJ2-1	few	TRBD1	TRBV9	TGTGCCAGCAGCCCCGGGACAGACCACTACAATGAGCAGTTCTTC	CASSPGTDHYNEQFF
TRBJ2-3	-	-	TRBV28	TGTGCCAGCACCACAGGGTTTACCCAAAGTTATACGCAGTATTTT	CASTTGFTQSYTQYF
TRBJ2-7	-	TRBD1	TRBV9	TGTGCCAGCAGCTTAAAACAGGGGGCTATCTACGAGCAGTACTTC	CASSLKQGAIYEQYF
TRBJ2-2	few	-	TRBV6-5	TGTGCCAGCAGTTACTCAGTCTCGAACACCGGGGAGCTGTTTTTT	CASSYSVSNTGELFF
TRBJ2-2	-	TRBD2	TRBV5-6	TGTGCCAGCAGCTTGGACCGCGGGAGGTACACCGGGGAGCTGTTTTTT	CASSLDRGRYTGELFF
TRBJ1-2	few	-	TRBV7-9	TGTGCCAGCACCACGGGGTTGGGGGCGCGTGGCTACACCTTC	CASTTGLGARGYTF
TRBJ2-7	many	TRBD2	TRBV12-3/TRBV12-4	TGTGCCAGCAGTACTAGCGGGCCGATGTACGAGCAGTACTTC	CASSTSGPMYEQYF
TRBJ1-3	-	-	TRBV9	TGTGCCAGCAGCGTAGAGCGGGGCTCTTCCTGGGACACCATATATTTT	CASSVERGSSWDTIYF
TRBJ2-3	-	-	TRBV12-3/TRBV12-4	TGTGCCAGCAGTTTTACGGGATCGGTAGATACGCAGTATTTT	CASSFTGSVDTQYF
TRBJ1-4	-	-	TRBV29-1	TGCAGCGCGGCCGACCACGGGCGGGAGACTAATGAAAAACTGTTTTTT	CSAADHGRETNEKLFF
TRBJ2-5	few	-	TRBV7-9	TGTGCCAGCAGCCGGAACCTGGGGAAAGAGACCCAGTACTTC	CASSRNLGKETQYF
TRBJ2-3	-	-	TRBV4-1	TGCGCCAGCAGCCAAGTCAATATCGATACGCAGTATTTT	CASSQVNIDTQYF
TRBJ2-3	-	-	TRBV12-3/TRBV12-4	TGTGCCAGCAGTTTAATCCGGGCAGATACGCAGTATTTT	CASSLIRADTQYF
TRBJ2-2	few	-	TRBV7-9	TGTGCCAGCAGCTCGCCAGGGCGGGCACAAAACACCGGGGAGCTGTTTTTT	CASSSPGRAQNTGELFF
TRBJ1-5	-	-	TRBV24-1	TGTGCCACCAGTGATGGGCCCCAGGATCAGCCCCAGCATTTT	CATSDGPQDQPQHF
TRBJ2-7	few	-	TRBV20-1	TGCAGTGCTAGGAGTGGTGGGGCAGGCCCTCGGGTCTACGAGCAGTACTTC	CSARSGGAGPRVYEQYF
TRBJ2-5	few	TRBD2	TRBV12-3/TRBV12-4	TGTGCCAGCAGCCTGGGACTAGCGGGAGGTGGGACCCAGTACTTC	CASSLGLAGGGTQYF
TRBJ2-5	-	TRBD1	TRBV7-2	TGTGCCAGCAGCTTGGCCGGGACAGGGGGTGAGACCCAGTACTTC	CASSLAGTGGETQYF
TRBJ2-1	-	TRBD2	TRBV2	TGTGCCAGCGACGGGACTAGCGGGCACGAGCAGTTCTTC	CASDGTSGHEQFF
TRBJ2-2	-	-	TRBV10-3	TGTGCCATCAGTGGAGAGAACACCGGGGAGCTGTTTTTT	CAISGENTGELFF
TRBJ1-1	many	TRBD1	TRBV29-1	TGCAGCGCGTCCGGGACAGGGGGGATGAACACTGAAGCTTTCTTT	CSASGTGGMNTEAFF
TRBJ1-4	many	-	TRBV29-1	TGCAGCGCCTTTCGGAAAGAAGGTGAAAAACTGTTTTTT	CSAFRKEGEKLFF
TRBJ1-3	many	-	TRBV29-1	TGCAGCGTTGAGGGATTCTCTGGAAACACCATATATTTT	CSVEGFSGNTIYF
TRBJ1-5	few	-	TRBV12-3/TRBV12-4	TGTGCCAGCAGTGGGACGGATCAGCCCCAGCATTTT	CASSGTDQPQHF
TRBJ1-5	-	-	TRBV12-3/TRBV12-4	TGTGCCAGCAGCCCACAGGGTAGGGAACCCCAGCATTTT	CASSPQGREPQHF
TRBJ2-1	many	-	TRBV2	TGTGCCAGCAGTGGTGTATTTAGTAATGAGCAGTTCTTC	CASSGVFSNEQFF